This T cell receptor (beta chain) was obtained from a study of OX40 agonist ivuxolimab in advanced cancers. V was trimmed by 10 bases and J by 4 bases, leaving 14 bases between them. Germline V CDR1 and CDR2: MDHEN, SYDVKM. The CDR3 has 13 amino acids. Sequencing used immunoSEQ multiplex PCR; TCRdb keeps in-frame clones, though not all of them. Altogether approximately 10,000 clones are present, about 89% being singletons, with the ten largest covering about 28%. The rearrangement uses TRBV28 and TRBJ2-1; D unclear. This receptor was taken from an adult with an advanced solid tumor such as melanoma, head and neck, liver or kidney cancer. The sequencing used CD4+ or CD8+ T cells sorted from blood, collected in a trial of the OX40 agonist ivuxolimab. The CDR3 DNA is TGTGCCACCCAGTACGCGGTATACAATGAGCAGTTCTTC. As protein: CATQYAVYNEQFF.